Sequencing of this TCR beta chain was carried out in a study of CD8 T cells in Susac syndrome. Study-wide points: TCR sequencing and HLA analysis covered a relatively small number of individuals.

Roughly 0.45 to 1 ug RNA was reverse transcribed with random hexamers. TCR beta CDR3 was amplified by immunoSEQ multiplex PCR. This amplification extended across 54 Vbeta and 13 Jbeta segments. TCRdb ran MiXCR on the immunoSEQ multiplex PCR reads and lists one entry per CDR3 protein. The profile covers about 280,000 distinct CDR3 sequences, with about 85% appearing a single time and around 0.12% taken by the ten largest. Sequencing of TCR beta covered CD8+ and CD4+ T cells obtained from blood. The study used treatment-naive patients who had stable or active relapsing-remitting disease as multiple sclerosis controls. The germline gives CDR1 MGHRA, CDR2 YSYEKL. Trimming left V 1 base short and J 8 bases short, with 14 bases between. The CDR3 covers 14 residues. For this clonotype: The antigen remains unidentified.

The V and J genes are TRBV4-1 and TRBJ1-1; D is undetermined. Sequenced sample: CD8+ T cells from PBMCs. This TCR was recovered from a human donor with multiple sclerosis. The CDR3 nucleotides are TGCGCCAGCAGCCAAGCTGGAGAGAATCAAGAAGCTTTCTTT. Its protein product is CASSQAGENQEAFF.